The 19 T cell receptor beta chains in this list originate from one sample, sequenced in a study of blood T cells in healthy people across ages. Sample-barcoded 5' priming and a J-beta primer mix drove a second PCR of roughly 6 to 12 cycles. One entry per CDR3 protein, called by TCRdb with MiXCR from the 5' RACE reads. The repertoire has 700,000 or so distinct CDR3 sequences, 40% to 50% of them found once; the top ten carry around 30%. Input material: blood. The receptor source for this set is an elderly man in good health.

The chain recombines TRBV23-1 with TRBJ1-4, with 10 bases identical to TRBD1. TRBV23-1 is an ORF; its function is uncertain. The CDR3 totals 14 residues. Trimming took 5 bases from V and 7 from J; bases not matched to a gene: 4. DNA for the CDR3: TGCGCCAGCAGTAAGGGACAGGGGTGTGAAAAACTGTTTTTT. Translation: CASSKGQGCEKLFF.

This clonotype occurred a few times. This chain connects TRBV18 to TRBJ1-1; TRBD1 is a possible D gene (5 bases). The CDR3 length is 15 residues. V was clipped by 4 bases and J by 1 base, with 13 bases between them. Germline V lookup: CDR1 KGHSH, CDR2 LQKENI. This CDR3 is CASSLGGGSNTEAFF. The CDR3 bases are TGTGCCAGCTCACTAGGCGGGGGGTCGAACACTGAAGCTTTCTTT.

This clonotype was picked up one time. J is TRBJ2-1 and V is TRBV5-1, with no clear D. V was cut by 2 bases and J by 4 bases, with 13 bases left in between. This CDR3 is built from 15 residues. Germline-derived CDR1 and CDR2 are SGHRS and YFSETQ. CDR3 DNA sequence: TGCGCCAGCAGCTTTGTGCCCCGCGCATACAATGAGCAGTTCTTC. Amino acids: CASSFVPRAYNEQFF. Supplemented by reference TRBV5-1 and TRBJ2-1, the full variable domain reads KAGVTQTPRYLIKTRGQQVTLSCSPISGHRSVSWYQQTPGQGLQFLFEYFSETQRNKGNFPGRFSGRQFSNSRSEMNVSTLELGDSALYLCASSFVPRAYNEQFFGPGTRLTVL.

V gene TRBV29-1 combines with J gene TRBJ2-3; 7 bases map to TRBD1. The ends lost 8 bases at V and 0 bases at J; junction bases unmatched: 14. The CDR3 runs to 16 residues. In germline, CDR1 is SQVTM, CDR2 ANQGSEA. The CDR3 nucleotides read TGCAGCACCCGAACCCCGACAGGGTTGAGCACAGATACGCAGTATTTT. Encoded protein: CSTRTPTGLSTDTQYF.

This clonotype was counted a few times. The rearrangement links TRBV3-1 to TRBJ2-3; tentatively, D is TRBD1 (6 bases). CDR3 size: 16 residues. Per germline, CDR1 LGHDT and CDR2 YNNKEL (reference sequence). V lost 0 bases, J lost 1 base, and 11 bases lay in between. In DNA form, the CDR3 reads TGTGCCAGCAGCCAAGACGTGGGGGCTGGCACAGATACGCAGTATTTT. Amino acid sequence: CASSQDVGAGTDTQYF.

CDR3 in amino acids: CASNRQGSNKNIQYF. As DNA, the CDR3 is TGTGCCAGCAACAGACAGGGATCGAACAAAAACATTCAGTACTTC. The chain employs TRBV2 and TRBJ2-4; 7 bases are a match to TRBD1. The germline CDR1 and CDR2 sequences are SNHLY and FYNNEI. The CDR3 contains 15 residues. Losses at the gene ends were 7 bases for V and 3 bases for J; bases not matched to a gene: 9.

This clonotype was counted a few times. In DNA, the CDR3 is TGCGCCAGCAGTACGGATGGGGACTATGGCTACACCTTC. Its translation: CASSTDGDYGYTF. The V gene is TRBV5-1, the J gene TRBJ1-2, with D unclear. CDR3 length: 13 residues. Germline V gives CDR1 SGHRS, CDR2 YFSETQ. The germline V and J ends were trimmed by 5 bases and 3 bases, with 11 bases remaining between them.

The V and J genes are TRBV4-3 and TRBJ2-1; 9 positions agree with TRBD2. With 0 bases clipped from V and 3 bases from J, the junction kept 3 bases outside the gene matches. The CDR3 is made up of 16 amino acids. Germline V gene data show CDR1 as LGHNA and CDR2 as YSLEER. The CDR3 DNA is TGCGCCAGCAGCCAAGATAGCGGGGGACACTACAATGAGCAGTTCTTC. Residues: CASSQDSGGHYNEQFF.

V gene TRBV7-8 combines with J gene TRBJ2-3; 10 bases map to TRBD1. The CDR3 extends over 16 amino acids. With 5 bases clipped from V and 2 bases from J, the junction kept 7 bases outside the gene matches. Germline CDR1 reads SGHVS; CDR2 reads FQNEAQ. This CDR3 is CASSQPGQGSTDTQYF. The CDR3, as DNA: TGTGCCAGCAGCCAACCGGGACAGGGGTCCACAGATACGCAGTATTTT.

The rearrangement links TRBV2 to TRBJ2-7, with 13 positions matching TRBD2. Trimming at V came to 6 bases and at J to 9 bases, leaving 11 bases not matched to a gene. The V gene's germline CDR1 is SNHLY and CDR2 FYNNEI. The CDR3 totals 15 residues. In nucleotides, the CDR3 is TGTGCCAGCAGGCCAGGACTAGCGGGAGCAGAAGGGCAGTACTTC. Residues: CASRPGLAGAEGQYF.

V gene TRBV7-8 combines with J gene TRBJ2-1; 15 positions match TRBD2. CDR3 length: 15 residues. Germline V lookup: CDR1 SGHVS, CDR2 FQNEAQ. V was clipped by 5 bases and J by 8 bases; unmatched bases: 4. CDR3 sequence reads: CASSLGLAGGDEQFF. In nucleotides, the CDR3 is TGTGCCAGCAGCCTCGGACTAGCGGGAGGGGATGAGCAGTTCTTC.

This clonotype was counted many times. V usage is TRBV20-1 and J usage is TRBJ2-5, with a tentative D call TRBD1 (5 bases). Looked up from germline, CDR1 is DFQATT and CDR2 is SNEGSKA (reference sequence). The length of the CDR3 is 16 residues. V lost 3 bases and J lost 1, with 18 bases in between. DNA for the CDR3: TGCAGTGCTAGGGAAGGGCAGGGCCGAGTCCAAGAGACCCAGTACTTC. Amino acids: CSAREGQGRVQETQYF.

This clonotype has a handful of counts. The CDR3 DNA reads as TGCGCCAGCAGCCAAACCGGACGTAGCACAGATACGCAGTATTTT. As protein: CASSQTGRSTDTQYF. The chain carries TRBV4-1 and TRBJ2-3; D not certain. The CDR3 is 15 residues long. Germline assignment: CDR1 MGHRA and CDR2 YSYEKL. The germline V and J ends were trimmed by 2 bases and 0 bases, with 9 bases remaining between them.

This chain connects TRBV18 to TRBJ1-2; D uncertain. The V end was cut by 2 bases, the J end by 2 bases, with 6 bases between. The CDR3 totals 13 residues. CDR1 is KGHSH and CDR2 is LQKENI in the germline V gene. This chain's CDR3 is CASSPMDNYGYTF. CDR3 nucleotide sequence: TGTGCCAGCTCACCAATGGACAACTATGGCTACACCTTC.

The genes are TRBV6-2 or TRBV6-3 and TRBJ2-3; D is possibly TRBD2 (7 bases). V shed 6 bases and J shed 4 bases, with 14 bases lying between them. This CDR3 comprises 14 residues. The germline CDR1 and CDR2 sequences are MNHEY and SVGEGT. In DNA, the CDR3 is TGTGCCAGCAGCCCGGGGGGCAATGCAGATACGCAGTATTTT. Translation: CASSPGGNADTQYF.

This clonotype was seen only once. The chain carries TRBV7-2 and TRBJ2-2; TRBD2 matches 9 bases. Germline V gives CDR1 SGHTA, CDR2 FQGNSA. The CDR3 loop spans 16 amino acids. V trimming: 6 bases; J trimming: 4 bases; junction bases outside the gene matches: 9. In DNA, the CDR3 is TGTGCCAGCAGGGATAGCGGGAGAGGGAGCACCGGGGAGCTGTTTTTT. Its translation: CASRDSGRGSTGELFF.

For this clonotype: A much larger clone differs by one base, so this may be a read error. The chain links TRBV3-1 to TRBJ2-3; D is undetermined. Germline V CDR1 and CDR2: LGHDT, YNNKEL (reference sequence). The CDR3 spans 16 residues. V lost 4 bases and J lost 4, with 18 bases in between. The CDR3 protein is CASSRRLQEQPDTQYF. DNA for the CDR3: TGTGCCAGCAGCCGACGCCTCCAAGAGCAACCAGATACGCAGTATTTT.

To note about this clonotype: Being one base from a much bigger clone, this may be a read error. The chain links TRBV3-1 to TRBJ2-5, with a weak D call TRBD1 (6 bases). The CDR3 sequence is 15 residues long. CDR1 is LGHDT and CDR2 is YNNKEL in the germline V gene (reference sequence). The CDR3 DNA reads as TGTGCCAGCAGCCAGAGGGGGTCGGAGCAAGAGGCCCAGTACTTC. Protein sequence: CASSQRGSEQEAQYF.

Ten or more counts support this clonotype. The chain combines TRBV29-1 with TRBJ2-6; the D gene is possibly TRBD1 (5 bases). The germline V gene has CDR1 SQVTM and CDR2 ANQGSEA. CDR3 size: 16 residues. The V end was cut by 6 bases, the J end by 0 bases, with 15 bases between. The CDR3 spells CSVDTPGPSGANVLTF. In DNA form, the CDR3 reads TGCAGCGTGGATACGCCAGGGCCCTCTGGGGCCAACGTCCTGACTTTC.